The 32 T cell receptor beta chains below come from one sample, sequenced in a study of cytomegalovirus exposure and HLA in healthy donors. PCR amplification relied on 60 Vbeta primers (plus 13 Jbeta primers). TCRdb's table, derived via immunoSEQ multiplex PCR, lists solely in-frame clones and lacks some. Here the sample spans approximately 300,000 clones, under 90% being singletons. Specimen: PBMCs. Receptors originate from a girl aged 2 to 9 in good health and CMV-seronegative.

The chain combines TRBV10-3 with TRBJ2-2; 13 bases fit TRBD2. CDR1 is ENHRY and CDR2 is SYGVKD in the germline V gene. V was pared by 7 bases and J by 6 bases, with 8 bases of the junction left unmatched. The CDR3 length is 16 residues. The CDR3 here is CAITATSGRSSGELFF. CDR3 nucleotides: TGTGCCATCACCGCGACTAGCGGGAGGTCGTCCGGGGAGCTGTTTTTT.

The genes are TRBV28 and TRBJ1-4, with unresolved D. V lost 2 bases, J lost 8 bases, and 9 bases lay in between. The CDR3 runs to 13 residues. Looked up from germline, CDR1 is MDHEN and CDR2 is SYDVKM. The CDR3 region is CASSLTLREKLFF. CDR3 coding DNA: TGTGCCAGCAGTTTAACGTTGAGGGAAAAACTGTTTTTT.

The V and J genes are TRBV7-2 and TRBJ2-7; TRBD1 is a possible D gene (7 bases). From germline, CDR1 is SGHTA and CDR2 FQGNSA. Deletions cut 5 bases from V and 2 bases from J, with 16 bases between. The CDR3 has 15 residues. The CDR3 DNA reads as TGTGCCAGCAGCCTAGGCGGGGACAGCACCTACGAGCAGTACTTC. It is translated as CASSLGGDSTYEQYF.

The chain recombines TRBV5-1 with TRBJ2-7; the D gene is possibly TRBD1 (6 bases). This CDR3 contains 14 residues. The V gene lost 2 bases and the J gene lost 2 bases, with 11 bases spanning the gap. CDR1 and CDR2 (germline): SGHRS, YFSETQ. In DNA form, the CDR3 reads TGCGCCAGCAGCTTCAACAGGGAAACCTACGAGCAGTACTTC. Translation: CASSFNRETYEQYF.

The J gene is TRBJ1-6, the V gene TRBV2, with D perhaps matching TRBD1 (6 bases). This CDR3 is 14 amino acids long. V was clipped by 6 bases and J by 8 bases, with 14 bases between them. The germline gives CDR1 SNHLY, CDR2 FYNNEI. CDR3 bases: TGTGCCAGCAGCCGGACAGCCTCCTATTCACCCCTCCACTTT. This codes for CASSRTASYSPLHF.

The genes are TRBV4-2 and TRBJ2-1; 11 nucleotides align to TRBD2. Germline CDR1 and CDR2: LGHNA and YNFKEQ. The CDR3 runs 17 residues. V trimming: 0 bases; J trimming: 3 bases; junction bases outside the gene matches: 4. The CDR3: CASSQDRTSGSYNEQFF. CDR3 DNA: TGTGCCAGCAGCCAAGATCGAACTAGCGGGAGCTACAATGAGCAGTTCTTC.

The rearrangement joins TRBV2 to TRBJ2-7; D remains unclear. CDR1 is SNHLY, CDR2 FYNNEI, per germline. The CDR3 length is 15 residues. Trimming stripped 6 bases from V and 2 bases from J, with 17 bases between. Here the CDR3 DNA reads TGTGCCAGCAGCTACCCGGAGCGCCTAACCTACGAGCAGTACTTC. It encodes CASSYPERLTYEQYF.

V and J are TRBV5-1 and TRBJ2-1; 12 bases align to TRBD2. Germline CDR1 is SGHRS and CDR2 is YFSETQ. With 4 bases clipped from V and 2 bases from J, the junction kept 4 bases outside the gene matches. The CDR3 has 16 amino acids. The CDR3: CASSRSSGRAYNEQFF. CDR3 DNA sequence: TGCGCCAGCAGCCGGTCTAGCGGGAGGGCCTACAATGAGCAGTTCTTC.

This clone is a singleton in its sample. The chain is built from TRBV6-5 and TRBJ2-3, with 8 bases identical to TRBD2. CDR1 and CDR2 (germline): MNHEY, SVGAGI. Trimming cost V 0 bases and J 4 bases; bases outside gene matches: 3. The CDR3 spans 15 residues. The CDR3 DNA reads as TGTGCCAGCAGTTACTCGGGACTAGTCGCAGATACGCAGTATTTT. Protein sequence: CASSYSGLVADTQYF.

The V and J genes are TRBV7-9 and TRBJ2-5, with 11 bases aligning to TRBD1. Germline V CDR1 and CDR2: SEHNR, FQNEAQ (reference sequence). The CDR3 loop spans 12 amino acids. CDR3 DNA sequence: TGTGGGACAGGGGGCAGCGGGGAGACCCAGTACTTC. It yields the protein CGTGGSGETQYF.

The V and J genes are TRBV7-9 and TRBJ2-5, with D tentatively TRBD2 (6 bases). CDR1 is SEHNR and CDR2 is FQNEAQ in the germline V gene (reference sequence). This CDR3 spans 15 amino acids. V was clipped by 3 bases and J by 1 base, with 12 bases between them. CDR3 sequence (DNA): TGTGCCAGCAGCTTGCCGGGACTGGCCCAAGAGACCCAGTACTTC. Translating it yields CASSLPGLAQETQYF. Complete variable domain (other parts from reference TRBV7-9 and TRBJ2-5): DTGVSQNPRHKITKRGQNVTFRCDPISEHNRLYWYRQTLGQGPEFLTYFQNEAQLEKSRLLSDRFSAERPKGSFSTLEIQRTEQGDSAMYLCASSLPGLAQETQYFGPGTRLLVL.

The chain combines TRBV5-4 with TRBJ2-1, with D possibly TRBD2 on 6 matching bases. CDR3 length: 16 amino acids. CDR1 and CDR2 (germline): SGHNT, YYREEE (reference sequence). V was pared by 1 base and J by 0 bases, with 11 bases between. The CDR3 loop reads CASSLTLASSYNEQFF. CDR3 nucleotide sequence: TGTGCCAGCAGCTTGACACTAGCAAGCTCCTACAATGAGCAGTTCTTC. Full variable domain (remainder filled in from reference TRBV5-4 and TRBJ2-1): ETGVTQSPTHLIKTRGQQVTLRCSSQSGHNTVSWYQQALGQGPQFIFQYYREEENGRGNFPPRFSGLQFPNYSSELNVNALELDDSALYLCASSLTLASSYNEQFFGPGTRLTVL.

This clone was observed a single time. V and J are TRBV6-5 and TRBJ2-4; D is unclear. Germline V gene data show CDR1 as MNHEY and CDR2 as SVGAGI. V dropped 2 bases and J dropped 7 bases, with 9 bases sitting between them. CDR3 length equals 13 residues. CDR3 nucleotide sequence: TGTGCCAGCAGTTACAAGAGGTTTAACATTCAGTACTTC. Its translation: CASSYKRFNIQYF.

The chain couples TRBV28 to TRBJ2-3, with TRBD2 matching 9 bases. Germline-derived CDR1 and CDR2 are MDHEN and SYDVKM. The V gene end was trimmed by 7 bases and the J gene end by 2 bases; junction bases not matched to a gene: 7. The CDR3 runs 15 residues. CDR3 protein: CASKELAGNTDTQYF. The CDR3 nucleotides are TGTGCCAGCAAGGAGCTAGCGGGGAACACAGATACGCAGTATTTT.

This chain connects TRBV28 to TRBJ2-3; no clear D. Looked up from germline, CDR1 is MDHEN and CDR2 is SYDVKM. This CDR3 region has 12 residues. With 6 bases removed from V and 3 bases from J, the gap between germline ends came to 7 bases. The CDR3 region has the DNA TGTGCCAGCAGACTCATGACAGATACGCAGTATTTT. Translated: CASRLMTDTQYF.

The genes are TRBV27 and TRBJ2-7, with 9 bases matching TRBD2. From germline, CDR1 is MNHEY and CDR2 SMNVEV (reference sequence). The CDR3 is made up of 14 amino acids. J lost 4 bases, V lost 6 bases, and 7 bases had no gene match. Written as DNA, the CDR3 is TGTGCCAGCAGGCCGACTAGCGGAAGATACGAGCAGTACTTC. Residues: CASRPTSGRYEQYF.

V gene TRBV6-5 combines with J gene TRBJ1-2; 8 bases fit TRBD1. J lost 7 bases, V lost 0 bases, and 4 bases had no gene match. Germline V gene data show CDR1 as MNHEY and CDR2 as SVGAGI. The CDR3 has 14 residues. The CDR3 DNA reads as TGTGCCAGCAGTTACTCCGGACAGGGCCTTGGCTACACCTTC. This encodes CASSYSGQGLGYTF.

The CDR3 region is CASNYGMNTEAFF. In nucleotides, the CDR3 is TGTGCCAGCAACTACGGGATGAACACTGAAGCTTTCTTT. This chain joins TRBV14 and TRBJ1-1; D is ambiguous. Per germline, CDR1 SGHDN and CDR2 FVKESK. Trimming removed 7 bases at V and 0 bases at J, with 9 bases between. The CDR3 is 13 amino acids. Based on the CDR3 plus reference TRBV14 and TRBJ1-1, the full variable domain is EAGVTQFPSHSVIEKGQTVTLRCDPISGHDNLYWYRRVMGKEIKFLLHFVKESKQDESGMPNNRFLAERTGGTYSTLKVQPAELEDSGVYFCASNYGMNTEAFFGQGTRLTVV.

V usage is TRBV9 and J usage is TRBJ1-3; D possibly corresponds to TRBD1 (6 bases). Germline V gene data show CDR1 as SGDLS and CDR2 as YYNGEE. This CDR3 is built from 15 residues. Between the trimmed V and J ends, which lost 2 bases and 7 bases, there was a span of 16 bases. CDR3 nucleotides: TGTGCCAGCAGCGTTGGGACAACCCCTCCGAACACCATATATTTT. Translating gives CASSVGTTPPNTIYF.

This clone was detected only a few times. V and J are TRBV28 and TRBJ1-2; TRBD1 matches at 7 bases. Unmatched junction bases numbered 21, after V lost 3 bases and J lost 8 bases. Germline values: CDR1 MDHEN, CDR2 SYDVKM. This CDR3 spans 18 amino acids. CDR3 DNA: TGTGCCAGCAGTTTGTTAATTGAGCGGGGGACAGAGGGGGTGGGCTACACCTTC. The encoded protein is CASSLLIERGTEGVGYTF.

The gene calls are TRBV5-1 and TRBJ2-5, with TRBD1 identical over 7 bases. The CDR3 is made up of 15 amino acids. CDR1 and CDR2 from the germline V gene are SGHRS and YFSETQ. J gave up 5 bases and V 2 bases, and 9 bases lay outside the gene matches. The CDR3 DNA sequence: TGCGCCAGCAGCTTAAGACGGACAGGCGACGAGACCCAGTACTTC. This encodes CASSLRRTGDETQYF.

Only a few counts were recorded for this clone. This chain joins TRBV21-1 and TRBJ2-1; the D call TRBD2 from the table was never checked on the DNA. TRBV21-1 is given as a pseudogene. The CDR3 has 17 amino acids. The CDR3, as DNA: TGTGCCAGCAGCAAACGTTCACAACTAGCGGGAGAAAATGAGCAGTTCTTC. Translating it yields CASSKRSQLAGENEQFF.

This clone was recorded a few times. The chain is built from TRBV5-6 and TRBJ2-7; 7 bases are shared with TRBD1. Looked up from germline, CDR1 is SGHDT and CDR2 is YYEEEE. The CDR3 is made up of 15 amino acids. V lost 1 base and J lost 1; bases outside the gene matches: 5. The CDR3 spells CASSLLDRRSYEQYF. As DNA, the CDR3 is TGTGCCAGCAGCTTGTTGGACAGGCGATCCTACGAGCAGTACTTC.

V is TRBV2 and J is TRBJ1-1, with TRBD1 identical over 9 bases. Germline-derived CDR1 and CDR2 are SNHLY and FYNNEI. V was clipped by 6 bases and J by 6 bases; unmatched bases: 5. This CDR3 has 13 amino acids. The CDR3 nucleotides are TGTGCCAGCAGCGGGACAGGGATGCCTGAAGCTTTCTTT. Translation gives CASSGTGMPEAFF.

The chain combines TRBV27 with TRBJ2-1; 8 bases agree with TRBD1. With V trimmed by 4 bases and J by 3 bases, 5 bases remained unmatched. Germline V CDR1 and CDR2: MNHEY, SMNVEV (reference sequence). CDR3 length: 15 amino acids. The CDR3 protein is CASSSGGGGYNEQFF. The CDR3 nucleotides are TGTGCCAGCAGTTCAGGGGGCGGAGGCTACAATGAGCAGTTCTTC.

The chain employs TRBV10-3 and TRBJ1-2; D perhaps matches TRBD1 (6 bases). CDR3 length equals 12 residues. Looked up from germline, CDR1 is ENHRY and CDR2 is SYGVKD. The V end was cut by 9 bases, the J end by 7 bases, with 15 bases between. The CDR3 DNA is TGTGCCATTCTGGGCCAGGGGTGTGGCTACACCTTC. Its protein is CAILGQGCGYTF.

This sequence joins TRBV6-1 and TRBJ2-7; D is possibly TRBD1 (5 bases). Germline V gene sequence: CDR1 MNHNS, CDR2 SASEGT. V lost 3 bases and J lost 5, with 20 bases in between. This CDR3 has 16 amino acids. Written as DNA, the CDR3 is TGTGCCAGCAGTGATTCCAGGGTTAACATGGGCAACGAGCAGTACTTC. Protein sequence: CASSDSRVNMGNEQYF.

This clone was seen a few times. The V gene is TRBV9, the J gene TRBJ2-1; D not certain. Germline V gene data show CDR1 as SGDLS and CDR2 as YYNGEE. The CDR3 is 17 amino acids. V was shortened by 0 bases and J by 0 bases, with 13 bases between the two germline ends. In nucleotides, the CDR3 is TGTGCCAGCAGCGTAGATCATTCCCCTAGCTCCTACAATGAGCAGTTCTTC. It is translated as CASSVDHSPSSYNEQFF.

In this sample, this clone turned up a few times. This chain links TRBV4-1 with TRBJ2-2; D possibly corresponds to TRBD2 (7 bases). V shed 1 base and J shed 0 bases, with 12 bases lying between them. The CDR3 totals 17 residues. CDR1 and CDR2 from the germline V gene are MGHRA and YSYEKL. CDR3 DNA sequence: TGCGCCAGCAGCCAAGGGTTGCGGGGGCCGAACACCGGGGAGCTGTTTTTT. Translated, it gives CASSQGLRGPNTGELFF.

V gene TRBV19 combines with J gene TRBJ1-1; possible D gene TRBD1, 6 bases. The V end was cut by 6 bases, the J end by 4 bases, with 18 bases between. This CDR3 comprises 15 residues. The germline CDR1 and CDR2 sequences are LNHDA and SQIVND (reference sequence). CDR3 loop: CASSRSRGIATEAFF. The CDR3 DNA is TGTGCCAGTAGCCGAAGCAGGGGTATTGCCACTGAAGCTTTCTTT. The entire variable domain, with the rest obtained from reference TRBV19 and TRBJ1-1, is as follows: DGGITQSPKYLFRKEGQNVTLSCEQNLNHDAMYWYRQDPGQGLRLIYYSQIVNDFQKGDIAEGYSVSREKKESFPLTVTSAQKNPTAFYLCASSRSRGIATEAFFGQGTRLTVV.

The chain couples TRBV29-1 to TRBJ2-3, with D tentatively TRBD2 (5 bases). With 4 bases removed from V and 4 bases from J, the gap between germline ends came to 9 bases. Germline lookup yields CDR1 SQVTM and CDR2 ANQGSEA. The CDR3 covers 12 residues. Here the CDR3 DNA reads TGCAGCGTTGGCCAGGACTCAGATACGCAGTATTTT. Its protein product is CSVGQDSDTQYF.

This clone was counted only a few times. This sequence joins TRBV7-3 and TRBJ2-3; 9 bases agree with TRBD2. This CDR3 comprises 16 residues. CDR1 is SGHTA and CDR2 is FQGTGA in the germline V gene. V dropped 4 bases and J dropped 2; count of bases not matched to a gene: 7. CDR3 sequence reads: CASSYRLAVHTDTQYF. In nucleotides, the CDR3 is TGTGCCAGCAGCTACCGACTAGCGGTACACACAGATACGCAGTATTTT.